The 9 T cell receptor beta chains in this list originate from one sample, sequenced in a study of Graves' ophthalmopathy and Graves' hyperthyroidism. The TCR beta CDR3 regions underwent amplification from RNA transcripts. In the first round, RT-PCR was carried out with HTBI primers, and a multiplex PCR formed the second round. Via MiXCR, TCRdb re-called the multiplex PCR reads, giving one row per CDR3 protein. The sample lists 200,000 to 250,000 distinct CDR3 sequences; roughly a fifth were seen once. Sequencing used peripheral blood. Receptor source: a woman between 45 and 60 years old with Graves' ophthalmopathy.

The DNA of the CDR3 is TGCAGTGCCACGGGGACTAGCGGGAGGCAAATTACCTACGAGCAGTACTTC. Protein product: CSATGTSGRQITYEQYF. The chain employs TRBV20-1 and TRBJ2-7, with 15 bases matching TRBD2. The CDR3 spans 17 residues. V was pared by 6 bases and J by 2 bases, with 11 bases of the junction left unmatched. Germline V lookup: CDR1 DFQATT, CDR2 SNEGSKA (reference sequence).

This clonotype was found many times. V is TRBV6-1 and J is TRBJ2-7, with 8 bases identical to TRBD2. V lost 0 bases and J lost 4; bases outside the gene matches: 5. The CDR3 runs 15 residues. CDR1 MNHNS and CDR2 SASEGT come from the germline V gene. DNA of the CDR3: TGTGCCAGCAGTGAAGCTAGCGGGACCCTTTACGAGCAGTACTTC. Translation gives CASSEASGTLYEQYF.

This clonotype has at least ten counts. The chain carries TRBV11-2 and TRBJ2-7; D ambiguous. Trimming shortened V by 5 bases and J by 2 bases, and 13 bases separated the two germline ends. This CDR3 spans 14 amino acids. Germline CDR1 reads SGHAT; CDR2 reads FQNNGV. CDR3 sequence reads: CASSRRHKAYEQYF. The DNA of the CDR3 is TGTGCCAGCAGCCGTAGACACAAAGCCTACGAGCAGTACTTC.

Ten or more counts support this clonotype. The rearrangement uses TRBV30 and TRBJ1-6, with 7 bases fitting TRBD1. The J segment lost 7 bases and the V segment lost 0 bases, leaving 3 bases of the junction unmatched. The CDR3 consists of 14 residues. Per germline, CDR1 GTSNPN and CDR2 SVGIG (reference sequence). The CDR3 DNA is TGTGCCTGGAGTGTAACAGGGGTGAATTCACCCCTCCACTTT. It yields the protein CAWSVTGVNSPLHF.

V and J are TRBV20-1 and TRBJ1-1; 7 nucleotides agree with TRBD1. After removal of 3 bases from V and 7 bases from J, the junction contained 14 bases not matched to a gene. The CDR3 has 15 amino acids. Germline CDR1 reads DFQATT; CDR2 reads SNEGSKA (reference sequence). The CDR3 sequence: CSASRTGLTGGEAFF. The CDR3 region has the DNA TGCAGTGCTAGTAGGACAGGACTAACGGGGGGTGAAGCTTTCTTT.

Ten or more counts support this clonotype. The chain has TRBV11-2 and TRBJ2-7, with D maybe TRBD2 (6 bases). Germline CDR1 SGHAT, CDR2 FQNNGV. V gave up 2 bases and J gave up 1 base, with 15 bases separating them. CDR3 length equals 16 residues. The CDR3 loop reads CASSLSGTSNSYEQYF. The CDR3 nucleotides are TGTGCCAGCAGCTTATCCGGGACTTCCAATTCCTACGAGCAGTACTTC.

The CDR3 DNA reads as TGTGCCAGCAGCCGTGGGCTCGGGGAGCTGTTTTTT. It specifies CASSRGLGELFF. The V gene is TRBV12-3 or TRBV12-4, the J gene TRBJ2-2; D gene uncertain. CDR3 length: 12 residues. Trimming removed 6 bases at V and 7 bases at J, with 9 bases between.

This clonotype was recorded a few times. This sequence joins TRBV27 and TRBJ1-5; TRBD1 matches 7 bases. CDR3 size: 14 residues. The V segment lost 3 bases and the J segment 8 bases; nucleotides outside the gene matches: 7. Germline CDR1 reads MNHEY; CDR2 reads SMNVEV (reference sequence). The CDR3 here is CASSLTGLLEPQHF. CDR3 DNA sequence: TGTGCCAGCAGTTTGACAGGGCTATTGGAGCCCCAGCATTTT.

This clonotype showed up many times. The chain is built from TRBV29-1 and TRBJ1-2, with D tentatively TRBD1 (6 bases). This CDR3 contains 12 residues. V was clipped by 5 bases and J by 2 bases, with 9 bases between them. Germline V gene data show CDR1 as SQVTM and CDR2 as ANQGSEA. The CDR3 loop is CSVFDRNYGYTF. The CDR3 DNA is TGCAGCGTTTTCGACAGGAACTATGGCTACACCTTC. The variable domain in full, completed from reference TRBV29-1 and TRBJ1-2, reads SAVISQKPSRDICQRGTSLTIQCQVDSQVTMMFWYRQQPGQSLTLIATANQGSEATYESGFVIDKFPISRPNLTFSTLTVSNMSPEDSSIYLCSVFDRNYGYTFGSGTRLTVV.